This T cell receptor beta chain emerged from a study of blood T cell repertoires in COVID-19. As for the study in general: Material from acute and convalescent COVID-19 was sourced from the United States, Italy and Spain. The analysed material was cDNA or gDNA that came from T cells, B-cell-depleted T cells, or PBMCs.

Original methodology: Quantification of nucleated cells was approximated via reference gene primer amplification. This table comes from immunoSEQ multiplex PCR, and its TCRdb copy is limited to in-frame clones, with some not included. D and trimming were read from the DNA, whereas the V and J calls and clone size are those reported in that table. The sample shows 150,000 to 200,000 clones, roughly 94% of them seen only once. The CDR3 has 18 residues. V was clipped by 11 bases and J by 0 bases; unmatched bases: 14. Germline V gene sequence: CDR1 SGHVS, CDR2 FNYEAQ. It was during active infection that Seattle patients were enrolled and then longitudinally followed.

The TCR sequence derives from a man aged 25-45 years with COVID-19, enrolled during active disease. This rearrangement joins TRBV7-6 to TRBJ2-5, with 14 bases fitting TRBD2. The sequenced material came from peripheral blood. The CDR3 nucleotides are TGTGCCTCCCAGCCTGGGACTAGCGGGGGCAGGTACCAAGAGACCCAGTACTTC. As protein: CASQPGTSGGRYQETQYF.